The 14 T cell receptor beta chains listed next were all sequenced from one sample in a study of T cell repertoires in cytomegalovirus infection. TCRdb processed the reads anew with MiXCR; each CDR3 protein has one entry. The sample shows 230,000 or so distinct CDR3 sequences, about a sixth of them seen only once. The material sequenced was CD8+ T cells from PBMCs. Receptor source: a human donor in good health (CMV status not recorded). Some clones in this sample may be carry-over from other donors' samples.

The chain couples TRBV5-6 to TRBJ2-7, with D unresolved. Germline V gene lookup returns CDR1 SGHDT and CDR2 YYEEEE. Trimming cost V 1 base and J 3 bases, with 11 bases left between them. This CDR3 comprises 14 residues. This chain's CDR3 is CASSLKQPYYEQYF. The CDR3 coding sequence is TGTGCCAGCAGCTTGAAACAGCCTTACTACGAGCAGTACTTC.

This clonotype was counted between two and nine times. V usage is TRBV3-1 and J usage is TRBJ2-5, with 9 bases aligning to TRBD2. Looked up from germline, CDR1 is LGHDT and CDR2 is YNNKEL (reference sequence). The CDR3 covers 16 residues. V was pared by 3 bases and J by 2 bases, with 7 bases of the junction left unmatched. CDR3 in amino acids: CASSHPLRGGQETQYF. As DNA, the CDR3 is TGTGCCAGCAGCCACCCCCTGCGGGGGGGTCAAGAGACCCAGTACTTC.

V gene TRBV7-9 combines with J gene TRBJ2-1; no firm D call. The V end was cut by 5 bases, the J end by 4 bases, with 18 bases between. CDR3 size: 16 residues. CDR1 is SEHNR and CDR2 is FQNEAQ in the germline V gene (reference sequence). The CDR3 nucleotides are TGTGCCAGCAGCCCAATGCCGGGCCGCCCTTACAATGAGCAGTTCTTC. Its translation: CASSPMPGRPYNEQFF. The full variable domain, in which reference TRBV7-9 and TRBJ2-1 provide the parts outside the CDR3, is DTGVSQNPRHKITKRGQNVTFRCDPISEHNRLYWYRQTLGQGPEFLTYFQNEAQLEKSRLLSDRFSAERPKGSFSTLEIQRTEQGDSAMYLCASSPMPGRPYNEQFFGPGTRLTVL.

The V call is TRBV29-1, the J call TRBJ2-1, with TRBD2 matching 8 bases. The CDR3 covers 15 residues. Looked up from germline, CDR1 is SQVTM and CDR2 is ANQGSEA. J gave up 5 bases and V 6 bases, and 12 bases lay outside the gene matches. CDR3: CSVDPGTRENNEQFF. Here the CDR3 DNA reads TGCAGCGTCGATCCCGGGACTAGGGAAAACAATGAGCAGTTCTTC.

This clonotype was seen at least ten times. The J gene is TRBJ2-7, the V gene TRBV7-8, with a weak D call TRBD1 (5 bases). This CDR3 has 17 residues. The V end lost 5 bases, the J end lost 3 bases, and 23 bases lay between the germline ends. The germline V gene encodes CDR1 SGHVS and CDR2 FQNEAQ. In DNA form, the CDR3 reads TGTGCCAGCAGCCAACAAACTATGACAGAATTTCACTACGAGCAGTACTTC. Its protein is CASSQQTMTEFHYEQYF. Full variable domain (remainder filled in from reference TRBV7-8 and TRBJ2-7): GAGVSQSPRYKVAKRGQDVALRCDPISGHVSLFWYQQALGQGPEFLTYFQNEAQLDKSGLPSDRFFAERPEGSVSTLKIQRTQQEDSAVYLCASSQQTMTEFHYEQYFGPGTRLTVT.

This sequence joins TRBV12-3 or TRBV12-4 and TRBJ2-2; no clear D. The CDR3 has 14 residues. Trimming shortened V by 6 bases and J by 1 base, and 9 bases separated the two germline ends. The CDR3 here is CASSGLGNTGELFF. DNA of the CDR3: TGTGCCAGCAGCGGCCTAGGGAACACCGGGGAGCTGTTTTTT.

This chain links TRBV6-5 with TRBJ1-2, with 7 bases matching TRBD1. CDR3 length: 12 amino acids. Germline loops: CDR1 MNHEY, CDR2 SVGAGI. Trimming cost V 6 bases and J 12 bases; bases outside gene matches: 10. The DNA for the CDR3 is TGTGCCAGCAGGACCGAAGGAGGGGGCCACACCTTC. As protein: CASRTEGGGHTF.

The chain recombines TRBV29-1 with TRBJ1-1, with D possibly TRBD1 on 6 matching bases. The CDR3 spans 11 residues. V was cut by 8 bases and J by 3 bases, with 10 bases left in between. From germline, CDR1 is SQVTM and CDR2 ANQGSEA. CDR3 nucleotide sequence: TGCAGCTCAGGGGTCGACACTGAAGCTTTCTTT. Amino acid sequence: CSSGVDTEAFF.

This clonotype was recorded many times. The chain combines TRBV7-9 with TRBJ2-3; D is ambiguous. Germline V gene data show CDR1 as SEHNR and CDR2 as FQNEAQ (reference sequence). V dropped 5 bases and J dropped 1 base, with 13 bases sitting between them. The CDR3 extends over 15 amino acids. The CDR3 nucleotides read TGTGCCAGCAGCCCCACCGGCTCAGGCACAGATACGCAGTATTTT. This sequence encodes CASSPTGSGTDTQYF.

The V call is TRBV12-3 or TRBV12-4, the J call TRBJ2-5; D not certain. The CDR3 sequence is 12 residues long. V shed 5 bases and J shed 1 base, with 5 bases lying between them. CDR3 bases: TGTGCCAGCAGTCCAACCCAAGAGACCCAGTACTTC. Encoded protein: CASSPTQETQYF.

The chain couples TRBV12-3 or TRBV12-4 to TRBJ1-4; perhaps TRBD1 as D (5 bases). The CDR3 runs 17 residues. V shed 2 bases and J shed 0 bases, with 13 bases lying between them. CDR3 amino acids: CASSLRGLGPTNEKLFF. In DNA, the CDR3 is TGTGCCAGCAGTTTAAGGGGATTGGGTCCAACTAATGAAAAACTGTTTTTT.

The chain links TRBV7-8 to TRBJ2-7; no clear D. The CDR3 sequence is 15 residues long. Germline CDR1 SGHVS, CDR2 FQNEAQ. The V end lost 1 base, the J end lost 0 bases, and 10 bases lay between the germline ends. CDR3 sequence reads: CASSLGDAYSYEQYF. In nucleotides, the CDR3 is TGTGCCAGCAGCTTAGGGGATGCTTACTCCTACGAGCAGTACTTC.

This clonotype was seen many times. This chain joins TRBV7-2 and TRBJ2-5; D gene uncertain. Trimming cost V 5 bases and J 5 bases, with 6 bases left between them. The germline CDR1 and CDR2 sequences are SGHTA and FQGNSA. The CDR3 sequence is 11 residues long. The CDR3 protein is CASSPIETQYF. DNA for the CDR3: TGTGCCAGCAGCCCGATTGAGACCCAGTACTTC.

There are many counts of this clonotype. CDR3 protein: CASSLWGGSEAFF. The CDR3 bases are TGTGCCAGCAGCTTATGGGGGGGGAGTGAAGCTTTCTTT. V and J are TRBV7-2 and TRBJ1-1, with D maybe TRBD1 (5 bases). CDR3 length: 13 amino acids. Trimming left V 2 bases short and J 7 bases short, with 11 bases between. Germline-derived CDR1 and CDR2 are SGHTA and FQGNSA.